The present T cell receptor (beta chain) was sequenced within a study of cytomegalovirus exposure and HLA in healthy donors. For this clone: Its cognate antigen is unknown.

The V end was cut by 0 bases, the J end by 8 bases, with 9 bases between. The CDR3 loop spans 13 amino acids. Germline V lookup: CDR1 SGHRS, CDR2 YFSETQ. General study results and limits: Reports indicated that the classifier achieved high specificity and sensitivity in diagnosing cytomegalovirus status.

Method: immunoSEQ multiplex PCR; TCRdb's copy keeps in-frame clones and lacks some. Among around 260,000 clones, about 90% were seen once, and the ten largest hold approximately 3.1%. This chain joins TRBV5-1 and TRBJ2-1, with D perhaps TRBD1 (5 bases). Sequenced input: PBMCs. This clonotype originated in a woman aged 25 to 39 in good health and CMV-seronegative. The CDR3 reads CASSLGAGHEQFF. In DNA form, the CDR3 reads TGCGCCAGCAGCTTGGGGGCAGGGCATGAGCAGTTCTTC.